This is a list of T cell receptor beta chains from one sample in a study of control samples from healthy donors and cancer patients. Only in-frame clones appear in the TCRdb table, and some are missing; sequencing was by immunoSEQ multiplex PCR. The table has tens of thousands of clones, 91% seen once. Sequenced sample: blood. The receptors derive from a man aged 50 to 60 in good health. Each CDR3 is given with its conserved first and last residue. A D gene is named only where the DNA matches it firmly. The size of a clone is reported for some rows only, either as once, few or many, or as a class for expanded clones.

d_call,j_call,v_call,clone_size,cdr3_aa,cdr3_nt
TRBD1,TRBJ2-1,TRBV15,few,CATRSFSGTGFNEQFF,TGTGCCACCAGAAGTTTTTCCGGGACAGGATTCAATGAGCAGTTCTTC
.,TRBJ2-7,TRBV7-2,.,CASSLGGGPGYEQYF,TGTGCCAGCAGCTTAGGTGGGGGGCCAGGCTACGAGCAGTACTTC
.,TRBJ1-2,TRBV5-1,.,CASSLGTASSYGYTF,TGCGCCAGCAGCTTGGGGACCGCCAGTTCCTATGGCTACACCTTC
.,TRBJ2-1,TRBV7-8,.,CASSYTTKGINEQFF,TGTGCCAGCAGCTATACGACGAAGGGGATCAATGAGCAGTTCTTC
TRBD2,TRBJ2-1,TRBV2,.,CASSSGLAGAPSSYNEQFF,TGTGCCAGCAGTTCTGGACTAGCGGGGGCCCCGAGCTCCTACAATGAGCAGTTCTTC
.,TRBJ2-5,TRBV2,.,CASSAPWGLGQRGQETQYF,TGTGCCAGCAGTGCTCCGTGGGGACTGGGACAGCGGGGCCAAGAGACCCAGTACTTC
.,TRBJ1-4,TRBV19,.,CASSHQEYNEKLFF,TGTGCCAGTAGTCACCAGGAGTATAATGAAAAACTGTTTTTT
.,TRBJ2-2,TRBV24-1,.,CATSPGYSNTGELFF,TGTGCCACCTCGCCCGGGTATTCGAACACCGGGGAGCTGTTTTTT
.,TRBJ2-5,TRBV30,.,CAWSKGETQYF,TGTGCCTGGAGTAAGGGAGAGACCCAGTACTTC
TRBD1,TRBJ2-3,TRBV5-1,.,CASREDRAGNAQYF,TGCGCCAGCCGAGAGGACAGGGCCGGCAACGCGCAGTATTTT
.,TRBJ1-1,TRBV6-4,.,CASKRGMNTEAFF,TGTGCCAGCAAGAGGGGAATGAACACTGAAGCTTTCTTT
.,TRBJ1-4,TRBV24-1,.,CATSDYSGEKLFF,TGTGCCACCAGTGATTATTCGGGTGAAAAACTGTTTTTT
.,TRBJ1-2,TRBV5-6,once,CASSSRGHSNYGYTF,TGTGCCAGCAGCTCCCGGGGACATTCTAACTATGGCTACACCTTC
.,TRBJ1-5,TRBV5-4,.,CASSFSQPQHF,TGTGCCAGCAGCTTCTCTCAGCCCCAGCATTTT
TRBD1,TRBJ2-5,TRBV5-1,.,CASSLVRDRGETQYF,TGCGCCAGCAGCTTGGTCCGGGACAGGGGGGAGACCCAGTACTTC
.,TRBJ2-3,TRBV18,.,CASSPLGQSTDTQYF,TGTGCCAGCTCACCGCTTGGCCAAAGCACAGATACGCAGTATTTT
.,TRBJ2-3,TRBV7-2,once,CASSFRAGSTDTQYF,TGTGCCAGCAGCTTCCGGGCAGGGAGCACAGATACGCAGTATTTT
.,TRBJ1-1,TRBV6-5,.,CASSYRRGEGPTEAFF,TGTGCCAGCAGTTACAGGAGAGGGGAGGGACCCACTGAAGCTTTCTTT